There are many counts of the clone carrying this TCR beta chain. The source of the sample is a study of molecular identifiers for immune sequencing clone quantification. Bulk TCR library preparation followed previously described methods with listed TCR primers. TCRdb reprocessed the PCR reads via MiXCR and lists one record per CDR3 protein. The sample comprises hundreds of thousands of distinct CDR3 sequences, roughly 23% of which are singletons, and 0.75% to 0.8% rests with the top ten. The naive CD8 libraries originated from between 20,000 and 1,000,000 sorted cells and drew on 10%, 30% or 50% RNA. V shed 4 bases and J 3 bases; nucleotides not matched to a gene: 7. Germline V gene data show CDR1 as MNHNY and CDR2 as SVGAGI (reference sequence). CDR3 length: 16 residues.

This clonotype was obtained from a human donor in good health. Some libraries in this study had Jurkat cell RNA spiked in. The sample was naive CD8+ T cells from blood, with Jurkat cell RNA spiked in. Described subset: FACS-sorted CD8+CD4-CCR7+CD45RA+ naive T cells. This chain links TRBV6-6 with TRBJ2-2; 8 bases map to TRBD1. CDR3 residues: CASSSTGTGDTGELFF. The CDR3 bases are TGTGCCAGCAGTTCGACCGGGACAGGCGACACCGGGGAGCTGTTTTTT.